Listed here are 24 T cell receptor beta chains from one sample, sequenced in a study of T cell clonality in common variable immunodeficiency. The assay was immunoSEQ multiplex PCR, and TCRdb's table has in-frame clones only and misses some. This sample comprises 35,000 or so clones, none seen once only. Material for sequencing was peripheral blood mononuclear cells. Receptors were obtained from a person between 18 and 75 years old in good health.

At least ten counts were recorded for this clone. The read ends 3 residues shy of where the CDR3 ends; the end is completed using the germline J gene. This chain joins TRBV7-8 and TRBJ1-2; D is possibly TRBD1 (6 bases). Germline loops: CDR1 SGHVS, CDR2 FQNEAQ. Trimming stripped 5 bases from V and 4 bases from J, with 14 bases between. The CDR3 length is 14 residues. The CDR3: CASSDQGGAYGYTF. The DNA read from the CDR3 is TGTGCCAGCAGCGACCAAGGGGGGGCCTATGGC.

CDR3 DNA, as far as it was read: TGTGCCAGTAGTAACCCGACAGGGTGGTCCTACGAG. Amino acids: CASSNPTGWSYE. The whole CDR3 protein is CASSNPTGWSYEQYF. This chain links TRBV19 with TRBJ2-7; 7 bases are a match to TRBD1. The missing CDR3 end, 3 residues past where the read stops, is filled in from the germline J gene. Germline V gene lookup returns CDR1 LNHDA and CDR2 SQIVND (reference sequence). Germline trimming cut 4 bases from V and 1 base from J; bases unmatched to any gene: 7. CDR3 length: 15 residues.

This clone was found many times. The CDR3 bases that were read are TGCAGTGCTAGCAGGCGGGGGGGCAGCAATGAG. It specifies CSASRRGGSNE. The CDR3 reads in full as CSASRRGGSNEQFF. The V gene is TRBV20-1, the J gene TRBJ2-1; the match to TRBD2 covers 9 bases. The read terminates 3 residues before the CDR3 end, so the remaining end is supplied by the germline J gene. Germline loops: CDR1 DFQATT, CDR2 SNEGSKA (reference sequence). The ends lost 3 bases at V and 6 bases at J; junction bases unmatched: 6. The CDR3 spans 14 residues.

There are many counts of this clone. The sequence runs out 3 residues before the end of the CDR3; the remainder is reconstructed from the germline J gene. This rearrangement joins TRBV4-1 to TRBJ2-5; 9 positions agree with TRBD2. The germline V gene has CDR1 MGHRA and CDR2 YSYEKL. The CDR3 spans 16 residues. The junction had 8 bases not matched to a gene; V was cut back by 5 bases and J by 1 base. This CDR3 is CASSSPSGGLQETQYF. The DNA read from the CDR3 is TGCGCCAGCAGCTCACCGAGCGGGGGGCTCCAAGAGACC.

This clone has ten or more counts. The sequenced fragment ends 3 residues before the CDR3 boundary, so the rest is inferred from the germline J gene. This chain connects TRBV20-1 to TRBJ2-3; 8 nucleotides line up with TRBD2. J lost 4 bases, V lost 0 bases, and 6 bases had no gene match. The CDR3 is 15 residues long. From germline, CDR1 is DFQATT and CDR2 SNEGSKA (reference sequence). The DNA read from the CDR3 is TGCAGTGCTAGAGATGAACGGGGGGGGGCAGATACG. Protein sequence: CSARDERGGADT. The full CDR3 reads CSARDERGGADTQYF.

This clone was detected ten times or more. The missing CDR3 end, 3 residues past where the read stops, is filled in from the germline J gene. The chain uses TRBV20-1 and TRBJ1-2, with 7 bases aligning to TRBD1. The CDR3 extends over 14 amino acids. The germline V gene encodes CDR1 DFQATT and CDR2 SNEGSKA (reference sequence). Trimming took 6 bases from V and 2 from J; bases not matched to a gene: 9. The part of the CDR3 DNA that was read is TGCAGTGCGACTGAGACAGGGCGGAACTATGGC. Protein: CSATETGRNYG. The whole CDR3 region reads CSATETGRNYGYTF.

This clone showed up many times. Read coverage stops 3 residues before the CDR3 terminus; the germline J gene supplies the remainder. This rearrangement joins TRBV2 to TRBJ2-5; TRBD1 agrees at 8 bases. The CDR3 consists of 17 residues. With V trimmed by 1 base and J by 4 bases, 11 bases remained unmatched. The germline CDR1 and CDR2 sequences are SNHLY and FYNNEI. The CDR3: CASSEERTGSYLETQYF. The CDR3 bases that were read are TGTGCCAGCAGTGAAGAGCGGACAGGGAGTTATCTAGAGACC.

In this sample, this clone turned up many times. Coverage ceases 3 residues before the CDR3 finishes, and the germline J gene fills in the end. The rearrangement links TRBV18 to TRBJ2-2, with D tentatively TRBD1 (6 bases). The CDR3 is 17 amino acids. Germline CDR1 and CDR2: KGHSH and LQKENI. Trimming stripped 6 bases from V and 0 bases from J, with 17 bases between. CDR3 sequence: CASSNLTGYPNTGELFF. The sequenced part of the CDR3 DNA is TGTGCCAGCTCTAACTTAACAGGGTACCCGAACACCGGGGAG.

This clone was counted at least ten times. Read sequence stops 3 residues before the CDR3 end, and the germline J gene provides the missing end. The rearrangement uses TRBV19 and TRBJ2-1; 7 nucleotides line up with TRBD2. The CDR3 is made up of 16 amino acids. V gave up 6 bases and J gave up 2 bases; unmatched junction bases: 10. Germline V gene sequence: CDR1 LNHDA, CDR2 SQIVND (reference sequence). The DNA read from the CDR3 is TGTGCCAGTAGGAGAACAACCCTAGCGGCCTACAATGAG. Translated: CASRRTTLAAYNE. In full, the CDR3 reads CASRRTTLAAYNEQFF.

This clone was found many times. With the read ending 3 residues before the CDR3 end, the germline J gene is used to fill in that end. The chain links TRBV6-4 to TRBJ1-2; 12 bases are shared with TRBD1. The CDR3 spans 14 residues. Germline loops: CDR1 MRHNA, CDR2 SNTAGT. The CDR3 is CASSEGQGARGYTF. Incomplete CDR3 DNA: TGTGCCAGCAGCGAGGGACAGGGGGCGCGAGGC.

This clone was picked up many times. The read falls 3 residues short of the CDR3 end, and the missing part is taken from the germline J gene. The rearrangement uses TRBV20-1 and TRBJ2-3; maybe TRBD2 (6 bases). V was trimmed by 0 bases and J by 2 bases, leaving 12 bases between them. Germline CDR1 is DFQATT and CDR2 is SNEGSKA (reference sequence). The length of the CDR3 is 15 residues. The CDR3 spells CSARDQGLHTDTQYF. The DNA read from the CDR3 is TGCAGTGCTAGAGATCAGGGACTCCACACAGATACG.

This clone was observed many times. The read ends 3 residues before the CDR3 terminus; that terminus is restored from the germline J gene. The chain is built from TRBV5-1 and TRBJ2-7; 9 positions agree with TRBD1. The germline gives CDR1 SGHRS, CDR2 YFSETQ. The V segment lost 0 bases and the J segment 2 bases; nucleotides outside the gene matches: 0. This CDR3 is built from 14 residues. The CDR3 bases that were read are TGCGCCAGCAGCTTGGGACAGGGGGCCTACGAG. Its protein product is CASSLGQGAYE. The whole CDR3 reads CASSLGQGAYEQYF.

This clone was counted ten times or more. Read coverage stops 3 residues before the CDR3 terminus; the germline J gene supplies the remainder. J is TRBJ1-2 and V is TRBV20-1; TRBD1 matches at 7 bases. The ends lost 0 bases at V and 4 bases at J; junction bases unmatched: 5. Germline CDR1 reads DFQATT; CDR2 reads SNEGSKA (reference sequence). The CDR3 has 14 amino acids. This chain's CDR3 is CSARDRGPGYGYTF. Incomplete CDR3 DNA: TGCAGTGCTAGAGATAGGGGGCCTGGCTATGGC.

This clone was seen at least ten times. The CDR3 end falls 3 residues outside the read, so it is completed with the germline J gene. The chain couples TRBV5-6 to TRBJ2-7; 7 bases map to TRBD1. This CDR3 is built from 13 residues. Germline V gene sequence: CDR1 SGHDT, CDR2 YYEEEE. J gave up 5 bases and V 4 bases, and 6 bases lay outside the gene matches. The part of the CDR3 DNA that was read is TGTGCCAGCAGCAGGGGGACAGAACACGAG. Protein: CASSRGTEHE. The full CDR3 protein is CASSRGTEHEQYF.

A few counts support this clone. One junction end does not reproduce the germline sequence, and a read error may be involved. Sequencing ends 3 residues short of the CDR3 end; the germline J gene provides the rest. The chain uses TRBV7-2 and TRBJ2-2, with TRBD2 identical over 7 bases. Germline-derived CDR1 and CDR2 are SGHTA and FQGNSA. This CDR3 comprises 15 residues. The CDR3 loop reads CAGSTGAGDTGELFF. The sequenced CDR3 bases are TGTGCCGGCAGCACTGGGGCGGGGGACACCGGGGAG.

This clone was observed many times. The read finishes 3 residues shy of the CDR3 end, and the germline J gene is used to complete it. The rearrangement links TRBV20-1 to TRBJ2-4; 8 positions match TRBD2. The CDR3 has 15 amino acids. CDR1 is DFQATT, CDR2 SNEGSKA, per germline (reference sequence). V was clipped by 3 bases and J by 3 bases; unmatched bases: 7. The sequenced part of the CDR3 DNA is TGCAGTGCTAGTGCCAGGACTAGCATCAAAAACATT. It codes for CSASARTSIKNI. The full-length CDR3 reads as CSASARTSIKNIQYF.

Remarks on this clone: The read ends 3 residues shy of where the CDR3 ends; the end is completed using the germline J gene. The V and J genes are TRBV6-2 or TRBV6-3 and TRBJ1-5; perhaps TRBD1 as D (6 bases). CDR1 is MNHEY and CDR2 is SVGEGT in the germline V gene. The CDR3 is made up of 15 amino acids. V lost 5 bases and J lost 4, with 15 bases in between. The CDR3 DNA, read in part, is TGTGCCAGCAGTCTCGGGGGGGGCCGGAATCAGCCC. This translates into CASSLGGGRNQP. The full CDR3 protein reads CASSLGGGRNQPQHF.

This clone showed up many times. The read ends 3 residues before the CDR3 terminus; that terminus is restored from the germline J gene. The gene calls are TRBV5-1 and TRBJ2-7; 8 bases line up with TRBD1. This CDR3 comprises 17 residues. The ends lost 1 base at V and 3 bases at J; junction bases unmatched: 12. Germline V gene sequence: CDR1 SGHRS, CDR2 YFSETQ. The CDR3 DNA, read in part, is TGCGCCAGCAGCTTGCCCTCGGACAGGGCACTAGACTACGAG. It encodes CASSLPSDRALDYE. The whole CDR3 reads CASSLPSDRALDYEQYF.

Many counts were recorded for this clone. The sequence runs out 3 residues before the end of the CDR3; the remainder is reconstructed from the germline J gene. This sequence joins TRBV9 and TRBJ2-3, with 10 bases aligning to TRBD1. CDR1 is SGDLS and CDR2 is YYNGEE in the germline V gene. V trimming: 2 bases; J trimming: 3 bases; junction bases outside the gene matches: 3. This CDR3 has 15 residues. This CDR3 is CASSVDRGRTDTQYF. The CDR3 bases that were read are TGTGCCAGCAGCGTCGACAGGGGGCGAACAGATACG.

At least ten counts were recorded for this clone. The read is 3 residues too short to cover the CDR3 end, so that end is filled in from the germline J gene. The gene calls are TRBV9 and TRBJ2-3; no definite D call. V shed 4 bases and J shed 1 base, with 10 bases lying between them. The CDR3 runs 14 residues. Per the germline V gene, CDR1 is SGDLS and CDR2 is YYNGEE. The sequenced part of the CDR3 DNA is TGTGCCAGCAGCTCCCATTCCCGCACAGATACG. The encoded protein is CASSSHSRTDT. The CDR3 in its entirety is CASSSHSRTDTQYF. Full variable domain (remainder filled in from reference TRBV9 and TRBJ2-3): DSGVTQTPKHLITATGQRVTLRCSPRSGDLSVYWYQQSLDQGLQFLIQYYNGEERAKGNILERFSAQQFPDLHSELNLSSLELGDSALYFCASSSHSRTDTQYFGPGTRLTVL.

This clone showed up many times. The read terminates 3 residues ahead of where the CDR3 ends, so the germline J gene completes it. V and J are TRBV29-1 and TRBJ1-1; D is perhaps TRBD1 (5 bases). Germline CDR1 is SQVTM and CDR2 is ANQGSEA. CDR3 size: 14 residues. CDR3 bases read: TGCAGCGTTGAACCCATCTGGGGGGAACAGGAA. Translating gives CSVEPIWGEQE. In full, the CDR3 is CSVEPIWGEQEAFF. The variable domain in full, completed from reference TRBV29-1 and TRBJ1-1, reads SAVISQKPSRDICQRGTSLTIQCQVDSQVTMMFWYRQQPGQSLTLIATANQGSEATYESGFVIDKFPISRPNLTFSTLTVSNMSPEDSSIYLCSVEPIWGEQEAFFGQGTRLTVV.

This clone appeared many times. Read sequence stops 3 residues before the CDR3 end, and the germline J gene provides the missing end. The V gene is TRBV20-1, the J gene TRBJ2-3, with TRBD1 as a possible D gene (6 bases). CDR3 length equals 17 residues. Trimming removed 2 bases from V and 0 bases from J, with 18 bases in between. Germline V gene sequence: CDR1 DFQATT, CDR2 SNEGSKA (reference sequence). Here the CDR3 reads CSARRLDRSTSTDTQYF. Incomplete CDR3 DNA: TGCAGTGCTAGACGCTTAGACAGGAGCACTAGCACAGATACG.

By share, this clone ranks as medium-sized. The covered CDR3 bases are TGTGCCACCTCGCAGAGGGGCAACTTGTACCAAGAGACC. It is translated as CATSQRGNLYQET. Given in full, the CDR3 is CATSQRGNLYQETQYF. V usage is TRBV15 and J usage is TRBJ2-5; D assignment may be TRBD1 or TRBD2 (5 bases each). The read gets to within 3 residues of the CDR3 end, and the germline J gene fills in the rest. Germline lookup yields CDR1 LNHNV and CDR2 YYDKDF (reference sequence). The CDR3 is 16 amino acids. Trimming pared 8 bases from V and 0 bases from J, leaving 19 bases between.

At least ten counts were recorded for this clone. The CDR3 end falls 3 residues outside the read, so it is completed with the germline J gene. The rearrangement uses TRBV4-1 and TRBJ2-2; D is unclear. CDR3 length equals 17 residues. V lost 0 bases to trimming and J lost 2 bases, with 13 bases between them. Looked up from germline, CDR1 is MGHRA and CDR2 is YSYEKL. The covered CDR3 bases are TGCGCCAGCAGCCAAGAACCCGTGCCAACAAACACCGGGGAG. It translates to CASSQEPVPTNTGE. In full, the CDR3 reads CASSQEPVPTNTGELFF.